This T cell receptor beta chain came from a study of neoadjuvant anti-PD-1 for oral cavity cancer. Study information: Nivolumab at 3 mg/kg was mostly given biweekly, three to four doses, pre-surgery.

Per the germline V gene, CDR1 is SGHAT and CDR2 is FQDESV (reference sequence). V was clipped by 5 bases and J by 4 bases, with 19 bases between them. This CDR3 has 16 residues. Method: immunoSEQ multiplex PCR; TCRdb's copy keeps in-frame clones and lacks some. This sample carries 15,000 to 20,000 clones, under 70% of them seen once, and the ten largest clones take roughly 2.8%. The TCR originated in a person aged 35 to 85 with oral cavity squamous cell carcinoma. The V and J genes are TRBV11-1 and TRBJ2-3; D is perhaps TRBD1 (6 bases). The sample was PBMCs, taken before nivolumab (anti-PD-1) treatment. The CDR3 region has the DNA TGTGCCAGCAGCCCGCCCGGGACACGAACCTCAGATACGCAGTATTTT. Translated: CASSPPGTRTSDTQYF.